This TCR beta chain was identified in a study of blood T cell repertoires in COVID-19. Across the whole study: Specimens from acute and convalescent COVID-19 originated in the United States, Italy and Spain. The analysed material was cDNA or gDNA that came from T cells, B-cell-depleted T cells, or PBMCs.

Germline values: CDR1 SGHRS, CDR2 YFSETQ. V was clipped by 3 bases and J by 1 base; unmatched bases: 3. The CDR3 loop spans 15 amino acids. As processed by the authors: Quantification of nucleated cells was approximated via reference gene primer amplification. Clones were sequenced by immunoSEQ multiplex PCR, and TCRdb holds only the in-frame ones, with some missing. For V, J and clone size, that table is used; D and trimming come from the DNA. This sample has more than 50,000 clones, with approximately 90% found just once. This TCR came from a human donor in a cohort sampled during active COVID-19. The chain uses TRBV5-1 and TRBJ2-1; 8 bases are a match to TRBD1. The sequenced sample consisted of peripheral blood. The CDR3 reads CASSSHRGSYNEQFF. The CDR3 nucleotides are TGCGCCAGCAGCTCCCACAGGGGGTCCTACAATGAGCAGTTCTTC.